A single sample gave rise to the 21 T cell receptor beta chains below, sequenced in a study of T-cell reconstitution after alpha-beta-depleted transplantation in children. The TCRbeta library incorporated unique molecular identifiers. TCRdb independently ran MiXCR on the PCR reads; one entry per CDR3 protein. The sample records fewer than 550,000 distinct CDR3 sequences, about 10% being singletons. Sequencing used PBMCs, mostly from graft donor cells, obtained 180 days after TCRalphabeta/CD19-depleted stem cell transplant. The source is a female patient between 2 and 15 years old who had a stem cell transplant for aplastic anemia, so the T cells may come from the graft donor.

This clonotype has just a few counts. J is TRBJ1-5 and V is TRBV27; 11 bases are shared with TRBD1. The V gene's germline CDR1 is MNHEY and CDR2 SMNVEV (reference sequence). Losses at the gene ends were 4 bases for V and 6 bases for J; bases not matched to a gene: 5. The CDR3 consists of 15 residues. The CDR3 loop reads CASSSGTGGFQPQHF. In nucleotides, the CDR3 is TGTGCCAGCAGTTCGGGGACAGGGGGTTTTCAGCCCCAGCATTTT.

The rearrangement uses TRBV6-2 or TRBV6-3 and TRBJ2-5, with D possibly being TRBD2 (5 bases). Trimming left V 4 bases short and J 5 bases short, with 14 bases between. Germline CDR1 and CDR2: MNHEY and SVGEGT. The CDR3 is made up of 14 amino acids. The CDR3 is CASSLRQRQETQYF. CDR3 DNA: TGTGCCAGCAGTTTAAGGCAGCGGCAGGAGACCCAGTACTTC.

The chain combines TRBV29-1 with TRBJ2-1, with TRBD2 matching over 9 bases. The trim removed 6 bases at V and 4 bases at J, leaving 19 bases unmatched. Germline V gives CDR1 SQVTM, CDR2 ANQGSEA. The length of the CDR3 is 18 residues. CDR3 sequence: CSVEGQTWWREGYNEQFF. The CDR3, as DNA: TGCAGCGTCGAGGGCCAAACGTGGTGGCGGGAGGGTTACAATGAGCAGTTCTTC.

This chain links TRBV6-2 or TRBV6-3 with TRBJ2-7; D not resolved. V lost 6 bases and J lost 2, with 17 bases in between. Germline CDR1 reads MNHEY; CDR2 reads SVGEGT. The length of the CDR3 is 15 residues. CDR3 sequence reads: CASSHGERDTYEQYF. CDR3 sequence (DNA): TGTGCCAGCAGCCACGGAGAGAGAGATACCTACGAGCAGTACTTC.

Many counts were recorded for this clonotype. This chain connects TRBV20-1 to TRBJ2-3; 10 bases agree with TRBD1. CDR3 length: 13 residues. Germline V gene data show CDR1 as DFQATT and CDR2 as SNEGSKA (reference sequence). After removal of 4 bases from V and 8 bases from J, the junction contained 6 bases not matched to a gene. The CDR3 DNA reads TGCAGTGCTAAGGACAGGGGGGTCGGTACGCAGTATTTT. It yields the protein CSAKDRGVGTQYF.

The chain joins TRBV6-2 or TRBV6-3 to TRBJ1-5; perhaps TRBD1 as D (5 bases). CDR1 and CDR2 from the germline V gene are MNHEY and SVGEGT. V was trimmed by 6 bases and J by 11 bases, leaving 20 bases between them. CDR3 length: 14 amino acids. The CDR3 DNA reads as TGTGCCAGCAGCGCAACGCCCGGGGGATGGGCCCAGCATTTT. The encoded protein is CASSATPGGWAQHF.

The V call is TRBV20-1, the J call TRBJ2-5; no firm D call. CDR1 is DFQATT, CDR2 SNEGSKA, per germline (reference sequence). The ends were cut back, 5 bases at V and 5 bases at J, with 18 bases in the middle. This CDR3 has 14 amino acids. The CDR3: CSAPTFEPKETQYF. The CDR3 DNA reads as TGCAGTGCTCCCACCTTTGAACCCAAGGAGACCCAGTACTTC.

The chain employs TRBV6-1 and TRBJ2-5; D may be TRBD1 or TRBD2 (5 bases each). With 5 bases removed from V and 5 bases from J, the gap between germline ends came to 21 bases. From germline, CDR1 is MNHNS and CDR2 SASEGT. CDR3 size: 16 residues. The CDR3 here is CASSPSRDHWSETQYF. CDR3 bases: TGTGCCAGCAGTCCGAGCCGGGACCATTGGTCGGAGACCCAGTACTTC.

At least ten counts were recorded for this clonotype. The chain uses TRBV20-1 and TRBJ1-2; no definite D call. The CDR3 sequence is 13 residues long. CDR1 DFQATT and CDR2 SNEGSKA come from the germline V gene (reference sequence). V dropped 6 bases and J dropped 8 bases, with 19 bases sitting between them. CDR3 nucleotide sequence: TGCAGTGCCCCCGGGGTGACCCCCGAGGGCTACACCTTC. Translated: CSAPGVTPEGYTF.

The genes are TRBV7-9 and TRBJ1-1; TRBD1 might be the D (5 bases). V was pared by 7 bases and J by 0 bases, with 15 bases between. In germline, CDR1 is SEHNR, CDR2 FQNEAQ (reference sequence). CDR3 size: 15 residues. CDR3 DNA: TGTGCCAGCATCAGGTGGCAGGGAATGAACACTGAAGCTTTCTTT. It specifies CASIRWQGMNTEAFF.

There are a few counts of this clonotype. The chain uses TRBV7-2 and TRBJ2-6, with a tentative D call TRBD1 (5 bases). CDR3 length: 16 residues. V lost 2 bases and J 3 bases, leaving 11 bases between the germline ends. Germline V CDR1 and CDR2: SGHTA, FQGNSA. CDR3 loop: CASSLIQGGGANVLTF. CDR3 DNA sequence: TGTGCCAGCAGCTTAATTCAGGGTGGTGGGGCCAACGTCCTGACTTTC.

This clonotype was counted only a few times. V usage is TRBV19 and J usage is TRBJ1-5; 7 bases align to TRBD1. J gave up 5 bases and V 4 bases, and 11 bases lay outside the gene matches. The CDR3 loop spans 16 amino acids. The germline V gene has CDR1 LNHDA and CDR2 SQIVND (reference sequence). CDR3 coding DNA: TGTGCCAGTAGTAGACGACAGGGAATCCTTCATCAGCCCCAGCATTTT. It translates to CASSRRQGILHQPQHF.

This clonotype was counted a few times. CDR3 region: CSVEFLPQGSPPETQYF. The CDR3 DNA is TGCAGCGTTGAGTTTTTACCCCAAGGGAGCCCCCCAGAGACCCAGTACTTC. V is TRBV29-1 and J is TRBJ2-5; D possibly corresponds to TRBD2 (5 bases). The germline gives CDR1 SQVTM, CDR2 ANQGSEA. Trimming took 3 bases from V and 4 from J, leaving 24 bases between them. This CDR3 has 17 amino acids.

This clonotype was observed a few times. This chain uses TRBV18 with TRBJ1-6, with 7 bases lining up with TRBD1. Germline V CDR1 and CDR2: KGHSH, LQKENI. The trim removed 4 bases at V and 0 bases at J, leaving 3 bases unmatched. This CDR3 has 16 residues. The CDR3 reads CASSQGQSSYNSPLHF. The CDR3 bases are TGTGCCAGCTCACAGGGACAGAGCTCCTATAATTCACCCCTCCACTTT.

The genes are TRBV7-8 and TRBJ2-7; D unresolved. This CDR3 has 12 amino acids. Germline V gene lookup returns CDR1 SGHVS and CDR2 FQNEAQ. V was trimmed by 3 bases and J by 7 bases, leaving 10 bases between them. CDR3 sequence: CASSFGPPEQYF. CDR3 DNA: TGTGCCAGCAGCTTTGGGCCCCCAGAGCAGTACTTC.

The chain couples TRBV5-1 to TRBJ1-5; D gene ambiguous. Between the trimmed V and J ends, which lost 0 bases and 7 bases, there was a span of 14 bases. The CDR3 sequence is 15 residues long. From germline, CDR1 is SGHRS and CDR2 YFSETQ. The CDR3 DNA sequence: TGCGCCAGCAGCTTGGGGGCACTACCTGAACAGCCCCAGCATTTT. Its translation is CASSLGALPEQPQHF.

In its sample, this clonotype was seen a few times. The chain links TRBV20-1 to TRBJ2-7; 10 nucleotides match TRBD1. V shed 5 bases, J shed 7 bases, and the junction held 2 bases outside the gene matches. The germline V gene encodes CDR1 DFQATT and CDR2 SNEGSKA (reference sequence). The CDR3 is 11 residues long. The CDR3 spells CSAGGQGEQYV. The CDR3 bases are TGCAGTGCTGGGGGACAGGGGGAGCAGTACGTC.

This chain joins TRBV7-3 and TRBJ2-2; 14 bases match TRBD2. The CDR3 covers 17 residues. The ends lost 0 bases at V and 10 bases at J; junction bases unmatched: 7. In germline, CDR1 is SGHTA, CDR2 FQGTGA. CDR3 in DNA: TGTGCCAGCAGCTTAACCGGACTAGCGGGGGGCTCTGAGGAGCTGTTTTTT. As protein: CASSLTGLAGGSEELFF.

This clonotype was seen ten or more times. J is TRBJ2-5 and V is TRBV5-1, with 7 bases identical to TRBD1. Trimming cost V 3 bases and J 12 bases; bases outside gene matches: 11. CDR1 SGHRS and CDR2 YFSETQ come from the germline V gene. The CDR3 spans 13 residues. The CDR3 DNA is TGCGCCAGCAGCTACACCGGGACAGCCATTGAGTACTTC. Its protein is CASSYTGTAIEYF.

This clonotype was seen a few times. The V gene is TRBV28, the J gene TRBJ1-6; possible D gene TRBD1, 5 bases. The CDR3 contains 13 residues. V shed 8 bases and J shed 10 bases, with 15 bases lying between them. CDR1 and CDR2 (germline): MDHEN, SYDVKM. The CDR3 region has the DNA TGTGCCAGCGGGGGACCCCTCGAATCACCCCTCCACTTT. It is translated as CASGGPLESPLHF.

The chain has TRBV18 and TRBJ2-1; TRBD1 matches at 9 bases. This CDR3 spans 14 amino acids. The germline gives CDR1 KGHSH, CDR2 LQKENI. Trimming removed 7 bases from V and 3 bases from J; junction bases left unmatched: 4. This CDR3 reads CASCRDRVYNEQFF. In DNA, the CDR3 is TGTGCCAGCTGCCGGGACAGGGTCTACAATGAGCAGTTCTTC.